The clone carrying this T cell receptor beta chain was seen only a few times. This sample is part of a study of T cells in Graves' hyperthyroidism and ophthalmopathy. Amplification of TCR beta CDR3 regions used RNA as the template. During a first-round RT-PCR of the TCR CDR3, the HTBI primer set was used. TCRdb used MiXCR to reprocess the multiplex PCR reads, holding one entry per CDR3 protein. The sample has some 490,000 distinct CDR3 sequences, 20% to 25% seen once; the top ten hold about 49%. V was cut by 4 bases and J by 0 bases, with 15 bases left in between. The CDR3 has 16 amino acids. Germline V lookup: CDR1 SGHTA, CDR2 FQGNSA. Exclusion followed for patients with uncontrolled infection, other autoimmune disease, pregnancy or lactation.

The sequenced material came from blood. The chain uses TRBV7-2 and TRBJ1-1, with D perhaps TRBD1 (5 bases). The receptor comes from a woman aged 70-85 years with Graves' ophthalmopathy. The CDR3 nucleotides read TGTGCCAGCAGCTCCCGATCTTCGGGGGTGAACACTGAAGCTTTCTTT. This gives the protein CASSSRSSGVNTEAFF.